This passage covers 30 T cell receptor beta chains from one sample sequenced in a study of response to subunit inactivated influenza vaccine. TCRdb recomputed calls from the RT-PCR reads with MiXCR, one row per CDR3 protein. The sample shows 500,000 to 600,000 distinct CDR3 sequences, approximately 15% of them seen only once. Source: CD4+ T cells sorted from PBMCs, taken around 25 months after vaccination. These receptors were taken from a man between 50 and 75 years old who received an inactivated influenza vaccine.

The chain carries TRBV9 and TRBJ2-1, with 7 bases identical to TRBD1. The CDR3 extends over 15 amino acids. J gave up 5 bases and V 5 bases, and 10 bases lay outside the gene matches. Germline-derived CDR1 and CDR2 are SGDLS and YYNGEE. The CDR3 sequence: CASSGSGQTNNEQFF. CDR3 in DNA: TGTGCCAGCAGTGGTTCGGGACAGACTAACAATGAGCAGTTCTTC.

This clonotype was picked up a small number of times. The V gene is TRBV7-2, the J gene TRBJ2-3; D is possibly TRBD1 (7 bases). Germline loops: CDR1 SGHTA, CDR2 FQGNSA. The CDR3 has 16 amino acids. Trimming took 3 bases from V and 3 from J, leaving 16 bases between them. CDR3 in DNA: TGTGCCAGCAGCTTTGCGGGCGGGGACAGAACAGATACGCAGTATTTT. Translation gives CASSFAGGDRTDTQYF. Supplemented by reference TRBV7-2 and TRBJ2-3, the full variable domain reads GAGVSQSPSNKVTEKGKDVELRCDPISGHTALYWYRQSLGQGLEFLIYFQGNSAPDKSGLPSDRFSAERTGGSVSTLTIQRTQQEDSAVYLCASSFAGGDRTDTQYFGPGTRLTVL.

This clonotype has more than one count but fewer than ten. The V gene is TRBV12-3 or TRBV12-4, the J gene TRBJ2-1; D gene uncertain. The CDR3 has 13 amino acids. Trimming stripped 4 bases from V and 8 bases from J, with 12 bases between. The CDR3 DNA sequence: TGTGCCAGCAGTTCTTTAGGGTTCGATGAGCAGTTCTTC. Protein product: CASSSLGFDEQFF.

The chain joins TRBV7-9 to TRBJ1-5; no reliable D call. Trimming stripped 1 base from V and 4 bases from J, with 11 bases between. This CDR3 comprises 15 residues. Germline V gene data show CDR1 as SEHNR and CDR2 as FQNEAQ (reference sequence). CDR3 coding DNA: TGTGCCAGCAGCTTAGGCGGGGTCTTAAATCAGCCCCAGCATTTT. Protein: CASSLGGVLNQPQHF.

This clonotype occurred many times. J is TRBJ1-5 and V is TRBV25-1; D gene uncertain. Trimming pared 2 bases from V and 0 bases from J, leaving 5 bases between. CDR1 MGHDK and CDR2 SYGVNS come from the germline V gene. CDR3 length: 14 amino acids. The CDR3 loop reads CASSEHSSNQPQHF. In nucleotides, the CDR3 is TGTGCCAGCAGTGAACACAGTAGCAATCAGCCCCAGCATTTT.

A few counts support this clonotype. This CDR3 reads CASSQEPGTSGEIEQYF. DNA for the CDR3: TGTGCCAGCAGCCAGGAACCTGGGACTAGCGGGGAAATTGAGCAGTACTTC. V gene TRBV4-2 combines with J gene TRBJ2-7, with 13 positions matching TRBD2. Germline CDR1 and CDR2: LGHNA and YNFKEQ. V shed 3 bases, J shed 7 bases, and the junction held 12 bases outside the gene matches. CDR3 length: 17 residues.

This clonotype appeared a single time. The chain couples TRBV7-2 to TRBJ2-7; 8 bases are a match to TRBD2. The CDR3 covers 18 residues. The V gene's germline CDR1 is SGHTA and CDR2 FQGNSA. The J segment lost 3 bases and the V segment lost 0 bases, leaving 13 bases of the junction unmatched. The CDR3 loop reads CASSLAPFGRGVGYEQYF. CDR3 DNA sequence: TGTGCCAGCAGCTTAGCTCCATTTGGGCGGGGGGTTGGCTACGAGCAGTACTTC. The full variable domain, rest sourced from reference TRBV7-2 and TRBJ2-7, is GAGVSQSPSNKVTEKGKDVELRCDPISGHTALYWYRQSLGQGLEFLIYFQGNSAPDKSGLPSDRFSAERTGGSVSTLTIQRTQQEDSAVYLCASSLAPFGRGVGYEQYFGPGTRLTVT.

The chain couples TRBV5-6 to TRBJ2-2; D not certain. V dropped 0 bases and J dropped 1 base, with 10 bases sitting between them. The CDR3 spans 16 residues. In germline, CDR1 is SGHDT, CDR2 YYEEEE. Written as DNA, the CDR3 is TGTGCCAGCAGCTTGGGACCGACTCAGAACACCGGGGAGCTGTTTTTT. Its protein is CASSLGPTQNTGELFF.

This clonotype was counted only a few times. The chain recombines TRBV6-2 or TRBV6-3 with TRBJ2-7; the D is unclear. V gave up 6 bases and J gave up 2 bases, with 11 bases separating them. The CDR3 contains 13 residues. Germline-derived CDR1 and CDR2 are MNHEY and SVGEGT. CDR3 residues: CASSDPPAYEQYF. The CDR3 DNA reads as TGTGCCAGCAGCGATCCCCCCGCCTACGAGCAGTACTTC.

The DNA for the CDR3 is TGTGCCAGCAGTTTGAGGAGGGCTTCCCCTAATCAGCCCCAGCATTTT. Protein: CASSLRRASPNQPQHF. The genes are TRBV12-3 or TRBV12-4 and TRBJ1-5; D not certain. V lost 3 bases and J lost 4, with 16 bases in between. The CDR3 extends over 16 amino acids.

The rearrangement links TRBV5-5 to TRBJ2-5; no definite D call. The CDR3 loop spans 16 amino acids. In germline, CDR1 is SGHKS, CDR2 YYEKEE (reference sequence). V lost 2 bases and J 5 bases, leaving 19 bases between the germline ends. CDR3 residues: CASSFRRLGGPETQYF. The CDR3 nucleotides read TGTGCCAGCAGCTTCCGCCGGTTAGGCGGTCCGGAGACCCAGTACTTC.

This clonotype turned up a few times. This sequence joins TRBV7-2 and TRBJ2-2; D not certain. There are 17 residues in the CDR3. Trimming removed 5 bases from V and 2 bases from J, with 18 bases in between. Germline CDR1 SGHTA, CDR2 FQGNSA. This chain's CDR3 is CASSPSGGAFNTGELFF. The CDR3 coding sequence is TGTGCCAGCAGCCCATCCGGTGGAGCCTTCAACACCGGGGAGCTGTTTTTT.

The chain has TRBV7-2 and TRBJ1-2; 12 nucleotides match TRBD1. With V trimmed by 8 bases and J by 8 bases, 15 bases remained unmatched. This CDR3 spans 16 amino acids. Germline CDR1 SGHTA, CDR2 FQGNSA. This CDR3 reads CASLETPGQGARGYTF. The CDR3 DNA reads as TGTGCCAGCCTCGAAACGCCGGGACAGGGGGCGCGCGGCTACACCTTC.

The chain links TRBV5-1 to TRBJ2-6, with D unresolved. V dropped 0 bases and J dropped 0 bases, with 7 bases sitting between them. The CDR3 sequence is 16 residues long. Germline lookup yields CDR1 SGHRS and CDR2 YFSETQ. CDR3 sequence (DNA): TGCGCCAGCAGCTTGGACGGAAGCTCTGGGGCCAACGTCCTGACTTTC. This codes for CASSLDGSSGANVLTF. Based on the CDR3 plus reference TRBV5-1 and TRBJ2-6, the full variable domain is KAGVTQTPRYLIKTRGQQVTLSCSPISGHRSVSWYQQTPGQGLQFLFEYFSETQRNKGNFPGRFSGRQFSNSRSEMNVSTLELGDSALYLCASSLDGSSGANVLTFGAGSRLTVL.

This clonotype was seen only a few times. The chain uses TRBV10-1 and TRBJ1-1; D is perhaps TRBD1 (5 bases). Trimming stripped 6 bases from V and 0 bases from J, with 8 bases between. CDR3 length: 13 residues. The germline V gene encodes CDR1 WNHNN and CDR2 SYGVQD (reference sequence). CDR3 DNA sequence: TGCGCCAGCAGCGCAGGGATGAACACTGAAGCTTTCTTT. It translates to CASSAGMNTEAFF.

This clonotype came up a few times. The V and J genes are TRBV3-1 and TRBJ2-2, with 8 bases identical to TRBD2. V gave up 5 bases and J gave up 5 bases; unmatched junction bases: 1. Germline CDR1 and CDR2: LGHDT and YNNKEL (reference sequence). The CDR3 is made up of 13 amino acids. The CDR3 DNA follows: TGTGCCAGCAGCAGACTAGCGACCGGGGAGCTGTTTTTT. This gives the protein CASSRLATGELFF.

The chain joins TRBV20-1 to TRBJ2-5; 10 positions match TRBD1. J gave up 5 bases and V 6 bases, and 9 bases lay outside the gene matches. The CDR3 is made up of 14 amino acids. Germline V gives CDR1 DFQATT, CDR2 SNEGSKA (reference sequence). As DNA, the CDR3 is TGCAGTGCCAGACCGACAGGGGGCGGGGAGACCCAGTACTTC. Protein: CSARPTGGGETQYF.

This clonotype came up a few times. The chain recombines TRBV20-1 with TRBJ1-3; D remains ambiguous. The CDR3 has 15 residues. The germline gives CDR1 DFQATT, CDR2 SNEGSKA (reference sequence). V was shortened by 2 bases and J by 4 bases, with 15 bases between the two germline ends. The CDR3 region is CSARNPNARGNTIYF. The DNA of the CDR3 is TGCAGTGCTAGAAATCCCAACGCTAGGGGAAACACCATATATTTT.

The rearrangement uses TRBV18 and TRBJ1-1, with a possible D match to TRBD1 (5 bases). Deletions cut 0 bases from V and 1 base from J, with 6 bases between. This CDR3 is built from 14 residues. CDR1 is KGHSH and CDR2 is LQKENI in the germline V gene. DNA for the CDR3: TGTGCCAGCTCACCACCAGGGGCGAACACTGAAGCTTTCTTT. This encodes CASSPPGANTEAFF. The entire variable domain, with the rest obtained from reference TRBV18 and TRBJ1-1, is as follows: NAGVMQNPRHLVRRRGQEARLRCSPMKGHSHVYWYRQLPEEGLKFMVYLQKENIIDESGMPKERFSAEFPKEGPSILRIQQVVRGDSAAYFCASSPPGANTEAFFGQGTRLTVV.

This chain connects TRBV20-1 to TRBJ1-6; D gene unclear. This CDR3 contains 13 residues. In germline, CDR1 is DFQATT, CDR2 SNEGSKA (reference sequence). With 6 bases removed from V and 7 bases from J, the gap between germline ends came to 13 bases. CDR3 bases: TGCAGTGCCGAACGGGCCAGCAATTCACCCCTCCACTTT. Translating it yields CSAERASNSPLHF.

This clonotype occurred a few times. The chain carries TRBV15 and TRBJ2-5, with 11 positions matching TRBD2. The CDR3 loop spans 17 amino acids. The V gene end was trimmed by 5 bases and the J gene end by 4 bases; junction bases not matched to a gene: 12. The germline V gene has CDR1 LNHNV and CDR2 YYDKDF (reference sequence). The CDR3 reads CATSDQTSGASRETQYF. CDR3 DNA sequence: TGTGCCACCAGCGATCAGACTAGCGGGGCTTCGAGAGAGACCCAGTACTTC.

This clonotype came up many times. The genes are TRBV20-1 and TRBJ1-5; tentatively, D is TRBD1 (6 bases). V lost 4 bases, J lost 0 bases, and 22 bases lay in between. There are 18 residues in the CDR3. Germline V CDR1 and CDR2: DFQATT, SNEGSKA (reference sequence). CDR3 bases: TGCAGTGCTATTCCCGGGACACCACTCCGTTATAGCAATCAGCCCCAGCATTTT. Translation: CSAIPGTPLRYSNQPQHF.

V gene TRBV6-7 combines with J gene TRBJ1-5, with 8 nucleotides matching TRBD1. TRBV6-7 is filed as an ORF, its function uncertain. Germline trimming cut 0 bases from V and 1 base from J; bases unmatched to any gene: 2. The CDR3 contains 16 residues. CDR3 sequence: CASSYSDRASNQPQHF. The CDR3 DNA reads TGTGCCAGCAGTTACTCGGACAGGGCAAGCAATCAGCCCCAGCATTTT.

This clonotype was seen a handful of times. V usage is TRBV5-1 and J usage is TRBJ1-1; D remains unclear. Germline V gene data show CDR1 as SGHRS and CDR2 as YFSETQ. There are 16 residues in the CDR3. Trimming took 4 bases from V and 5 from J, leaving 21 bases between them. This CDR3 is CASSQTLGGRGTEAFF. The CDR3, as DNA: TGCGCCAGCAGCCAGACCTTAGGAGGGCGGGGTACTGAAGCTTTCTTT.

This clonotype has only a few counts. The rearrangement uses TRBV4-1 and TRBJ1-4; D remains ambiguous. Germline V CDR1 and CDR2: MGHRA, YSYEKL. This CDR3 has 15 residues. V was cut by 2 bases and J by 1 base, with 8 bases left in between. The CDR3 bases are TGCGCCAGCAGCCAACTTGGGATAACTAATGAAAAACTGTTTTTT. The encoded protein is CASSQLGITNEKLFF.

Written as DNA, the CDR3 is TGTGCCAGCAGCCCCAAGCGGGGGGGAACTGGCACAGATACGCAGTATTTT. This gives the protein CASSPKRGGTGTDTQYF. The gene calls are TRBV7-2 and TRBJ2-3; 10 bases are shared with TRBD2. V lost 5 bases, J lost 1 base, and 9 bases stayed unmatched. CDR3 length: 17 amino acids. Germline-derived CDR1 and CDR2 are SGHTA and FQGNSA.

This clonotype was seen a handful of times. The chain couples TRBV5-1 to TRBJ2-7, with D tentatively TRBD1 or TRBD2 (6 bases each). V shed 0 bases and J shed 3 bases, with 10 bases lying between them. CDR3 length: 14 amino acids. Germline loops: CDR1 SGHRS, CDR2 YFSETQ. In nucleotides, the CDR3 is TGCGCCAGCAGCTTGGGAGGGGGGTACTACGAGCAGTACTTC. Translated, it gives CASSLGGGYYEQYF. Using reference TRBV5-1 and TRBJ2-7 for the parts outside the CDR3, the full variable domain is KAGVTQTPRYLIKTRGQQVTLSCSPISGHRSVSWYQQTPGQGLQFLFEYFSETQRNKGNFPGRFSGRQFSNSRSEMNVSTLELGDSALYLCASSLGGGYYEQYFGPGTRLTVT.

In its sample, this clonotype was seen a few times. The chain links TRBV7-2 to TRBJ2-5; D not certain. The V end was cut by 1 base, the J end by 5 bases, with 11 bases between. This CDR3 is 14 amino acids long. Germline assignment: CDR1 SGHTA and CDR2 FQGNSA. The CDR3 nucleotides are TGTGCCAGCAGCTTAGAGGTATCGCGGGAGACCCAGTACTTC. Protein sequence: CASSLEVSRETQYF.

This clonotype was seen just once. V is TRBV6-6 and J is TRBJ2-7; D not certain. V was cut by 7 bases and J by 5 bases, with 15 bases left in between. The CDR3 is made up of 13 amino acids. Germline V CDR1 and CDR2: MNHNY, SVGAGI (reference sequence). Written as DNA, the CDR3 is TGTGCCAGCACTCCGGGTGGTTTTGACGAGCAGTACTTC. This encodes CASTPGGFDEQYF.

The J gene is TRBJ2-2, the V gene TRBV19; possible D gene TRBD2, 5 bases. Germline-derived CDR1 and CDR2 are LNHDA and SQIVND (reference sequence). V lost 4 bases to trimming and J lost 0 bases, with 9 bases between them. The CDR3 loop spans 15 amino acids. The CDR3 sequence is CASSRGVANTGELFF. DNA of the CDR3: TGTGCCAGTAGTAGGGGAGTCGCGAACACCGGGGAGCTGTTTTTT.